One sample yielded the 16 T cell receptor beta chains listed below, sequenced in a study of long-term antiretroviral therapy in people with HIV. With survey level as its setting, the immunoSEQ assay was v3.0. Using immunoSEQ multiplex PCR, the repertoire was profiled, and TCRdb retains in-frame clones only, with some absent. The sample holds 17,000 or so clones, 81% seen once. The sample was unsorted PBMCs, taken about 1.2 years before starting antiretroviral therapy. The receptors were sampled from a man in his thirties or forties with HIV.

The V and J genes are TRBV10-3 and TRBJ2-7; D is undetermined. V was clipped by 6 bases and J by 1 base, with 13 bases between them. Germline-derived CDR1 and CDR2 are ENHRY and SYGVKD. The CDR3 length is 14 residues. Written as DNA, the CDR3 is TGTGCCATCAGCCCCTCAGCCATGTCCTACGAGCAGTACTTC. Translating it yields CAISPSAMSYEQYF.

The gene calls are TRBV10-1 and TRBJ2-1; 10 bases align to TRBD2. V lost 0 bases, J lost 0 bases, and 8 bases stayed unmatched. CDR3 size: 19 residues. CDR1 and CDR2 (germline): WNHNN, SYGVQD (reference sequence). CDR3 sequence: CASSESSGLAVGSYNEQFF. The CDR3 DNA sequence: TGCGCCAGCAGTGAGTCTAGCGGACTAGCGGTTGGCTCCTACAATGAGCAGTTCTTC.

CDR3 DNA: TGTGCCAGCAGCGAGGACGTGGGTTACAATGAGCAGTTCTTC. It is translated as CASSEDVGYNEQFF. The genes are TRBV11-2 and TRBJ2-1, with D unresolved. The CDR3 is 14 residues long. Deletions cut 5 bases from V and 4 bases from J, with 12 bases between. The germline gives CDR1 SGHAT, CDR2 FQNNGV. Full variable domain (missing parts from reference TRBV11-2 and TRBJ2-1): EAGVAQSPRYKIIEKRQSVAFWCNPISGHATLYWYQQILGQGPKLLIQFQNNGVVDDSQLPKDRFSAERLKGVDSTLKIQPAKLEDSAVYLCASSEDVGYNEQFFGPGTRLTVL.

This chain links TRBV15 with TRBJ2-1; TRBD1 matches 10 bases. The CDR3 totals 22 residues. Germline values: CDR1 LNHNV, CDR2 YYDKDF (reference sequence). The V and J ends lost 8 bases and 4 bases, in that order; junction bases with no gene match: 29. CDR3 bases: TGTGCCACCGAAAGGGACAGGGGTAGCGAGCGAGGCACAACGAAATTATACAATGAGCAGTTCTTC. Its protein product is CATERDRGSERGTTKLYNEQFF. Using reference TRBV15 and TRBJ2-1 for the parts outside the CDR3, the full variable domain is DAMVIQNPRYQVTQFGKPVTLSCSQTLNHNVMYWYQQKSSQAPKLLFHYYDKDFNNEADTPDNFQSRRPNTSFCFLDIRSPGLGDTAMYLCATERDRGSERGTTKLYNEQFFGPGTRLTVL.

This sequence joins TRBV10-3 and TRBJ2-7; 7 positions match TRBD1. Germline CDR1 is ENHRY and CDR2 is SYGVKD. V shed 0 bases and J 1 base; nucleotides not matched to a gene: 6. There are 16 residues in the CDR3. The chain's CDR3 is CAISESGTVPSYEQYF. CDR3 nucleotides: TGTGCCATCAGTGAGTCTGGGACAGTTCCTTCCTACGAGCAGTACTTC.

The chain links TRBV7-2 to TRBJ2-2; tentatively, D is TRBD2 (5 bases). Trimming left V 5 bases short and J 3 bases short, with 16 bases between. The germline CDR1 and CDR2 sequences are SGHTA and FQGNSA. The CDR3 covers 16 residues. The CDR3 spells CASSPGGRPDTGELFF. CDR3 nucleotide sequence: TGTGCCAGCAGCCCCGGCGGGCGTCCGGACACCGGGGAGCTGTTTTTT.

This chain uses TRBV27 with TRBJ2-2; D gene uncertain. The CDR3 runs 16 residues. The V gene's germline CDR1 is MNHEY and CDR2 SMNVEV (reference sequence). V gave up 6 bases and J gave up 6 bases, with 20 bases separating them. CDR3 loop: CASSILANWGSGELFF. The CDR3 DNA reads as TGTGCCAGCAGCATCCTTGCCAATTGGGGATCCGGGGAGCTGTTTTTT.

The chain combines TRBV19 with TRBJ1-5; D ambiguous. The CDR3 covers 13 residues. With 3 bases removed from V and 3 bases from J, the gap between germline ends came to 6 bases. Germline lookup yields CDR1 LNHDA and CDR2 SQIVND (reference sequence). The CDR3 DNA reads as TGTGCCAGTAGTATGTGGGACAATCAGCCCCAGCATTTT. The encoded protein is CASSMWDNQPQHF.

The gene calls are TRBV6-6 and TRBJ2-7; tentatively, D is TRBD1 (5 bases). Germline loops: CDR1 MNHNY, CDR2 SVGAGI (reference sequence). The CDR3 is 13 residues long. V dropped 4 bases and J dropped 3 bases, with 10 bases sitting between them. DNA for the CDR3: TGTGCCAGCAGTTGGAGCAGGGACTACGAGCAGTACTTC. Translation gives CASSWSRDYEQYF.

This chain connects TRBV19 to TRBJ2-7; maybe TRBD1 (6 bases). The germline V and J ends were trimmed by 4 bases and 6 bases, with 16 bases remaining between them. Germline V gene data show CDR1 as LNHDA and CDR2 as SQIVND (reference sequence). The CDR3 extends over 14 amino acids. This chain's CDR3 is CASSTGVGSGEQYF. In nucleotides, the CDR3 is TGTGCCAGTAGTACAGGGGTTGGATCCGGCGAGCAGTACTTC.

This rearrangement joins TRBV6-1 to TRBJ2-7; D ambiguous. The CDR3 consists of 10 residues. The ends were cut back, 5 bases at V and 4 bases at J, with 3 bases in the middle. Looked up from germline, CDR1 is MNHNS and CDR2 is SASEGT. In nucleotides, the CDR3 is TGTGCCAGCAGTCAGTACGAGCAGTACTTC. Protein: CASSQYEQYF.

The V call is TRBV4-1, the J call TRBJ2-7; a possible D gene is TRBD2 (6 bases). Trimming cost V 0 bases and J 4 bases, with 13 bases left between them. Germline V gene data show CDR1 as MGHRA and CDR2 as YSYEKL. This CDR3 region has 15 residues. The CDR3 DNA follows: TGCGCCAGCAGCCAAGATAGGGGACTTTCTTACGAGCAGTACTTC. Amino acids: CASSQDRGLSYEQYF.

The chain joins TRBV11-2 to TRBJ2-3, with D maybe TRBD1 (6 bases). The germline V and J ends were trimmed by 5 bases and 4 bases, with 16 bases remaining between them. CDR3 length: 15 amino acids. Germline V gene lookup returns CDR1 SGHAT and CDR2 FQNNGV. This CDR3 is CASSLPTGLADTQYF. DNA of the CDR3: TGTGCCAGCAGCCTGCCGACAGGCCTGGCAGATACGCAGTATTTT.

This clone was seen a few times. This rearrangement joins TRBV6-1 to TRBJ2-7, with D perhaps matching TRBD2 (6 bases). V dropped 4 bases and J dropped 4 bases, with 8 bases sitting between them. The CDR3 totals 12 residues. Per the germline V gene, CDR1 is MNHNS and CDR2 is SASEGT. CDR3 sequence: CASSVRGYEQYF. The CDR3 DNA reads as TGTGCCAGCAGTGTACGGGGGTACGAGCAGTACTTC.

The V gene is TRBV2, the J gene TRBJ2-1, with D perhaps TRBD1 (5 bases). CDR1 and CDR2 from the germline V gene are SNHLY and FYNNEI. V was pared by 0 bases and J by 8 bases, with 5 bases between. CDR3 length equals 12 residues. The CDR3 sequence: CASSEAGDEQFF. DNA for the CDR3: TGTGCCAGCAGTGAAGCAGGGGATGAGCAGTTCTTC.

The CDR3 reads CASSIGGSSPLHF. The CDR3 DNA sequence: TGTGCCAGTAGTATCGGGGGGAGTTCACCCCTCCACTTT. The chain carries TRBV19 and TRBJ1-6; tentative D call: TRBD1 (5 bases). The CDR3 loop spans 13 amino acids. Trimming removed 3 bases from V and 9 bases from J, with 9 bases in between. Germline CDR1 reads LNHDA; CDR2 reads SQIVND (reference sequence).